What follows describes a single T cell receptor (beta chain). This entry is derived from a study of blood T cell repertoires in COVID-19. Study overall: COVID-19 samples, acute and convalescent, were from the United States, Italy and Spain. In each case, the material was cDNA or gDNA derived from T cells, B-cell-depleted T cells, or PBMCs.

Deletions cut 7 bases from V and 6 bases from J, with 19 bases between. Germline V lookup: CDR1 MNHNY, CDR2 SVGAGI (reference sequence). This CDR3 contains 15 residues. How the authors handled the data: How many nucleated cells were present was estimated from reference gene primer amplification. The data were produced by immunoSEQ multiplex PCR, yet TCRdb's version contains in-frame clones alone and is incomplete. V and J calls and clone size are given by that table; D and trimming were obtained from the DNA. Counted here are under 150,000 clones, approximately 84% occurring once; the ten biggest clones make up over 6%.

The sample was peripheral blood. The genes are TRBV6-6 and TRBJ2-1; the D gene is possibly TRBD1 (7 bases). This TCR was sampled from a man in his 70s with active or convalescent COVID-19. CDR3 region: CASIQGGSGRNEQFF. In DNA, the CDR3 is TGTGCCAGCATCCAGGGGGGCAGCGGACGCAATGAGCAGTTCTTC.